These T cell receptor beta chains were read from a single sample in a study of T cell repertoires in cytomegalovirus infection. Their recognized antigens are unknown. TCRdb analysed the reads with MiXCR anew, one entry per CDR3 protein. The repertoire holds around 340,000 distinct CDR3 sequences, 29% seen once, with around 19% in the top ten. The sequenced sample was cultured PBMCs, obtained from culture after CMV antigen stimulation. Receptors were obtained from a human donor in good health (CMV status not recorded). Some clones in this sample may be carry-over from other donors' samples. The conserved cysteine and the conserved F or W are not part of the CDR3 here. A D gene is named only where the DNA matches it firmly.

d_gene | len | j_gene | v_gene | CDR3aa
- | 11 | TRBJ2-7 | TRBV7-9 | ASSSDSFHEQY
- | 13 | TRBJ1-1 | TRBV19 | ASSRPWRANTEAF
- | 11 | TRBJ2-5 | TRBV7-3 | ASSPQGQETQY
TRBD1 | 13 | TRBJ1-5 | TRBV4-2 | ASSQLDRVNQPQH
TRBD2 | 19 | TRBJ2-3 | TRBV5-1 | ASTARRGGTYKGSSTDTQY
- | 13 | TRBJ2-7 | TRBV19 | ASSINVGSYYEQY
- | 11 | TRBJ2-5 | TRBV10-3 | AISESQGETQY
- | 11 | TRBJ2-2 | TRBV11-2 | ASSQRRTGELF
- | 13 | TRBJ2-2 | TRBV7-9 | ASSLLGLSTGELF
TRBD2 | 13 | TRBJ2-1 | TRBV6-4 | ASSPGLAGVQEQF
- | 10 | TRBJ1-5 | TRBV12-3/TRBV12-4 | ASGAALQPQH
- | 12 | TRBJ1-1 | TRBV19 | ASSIGDLNTEAF
- | 15 | TRBJ2-2 | TRBV4-1 | ASSQYEGEANTGELF
- | 14 | TRBJ1-1 | TRBV9 | ASSVDHRGWNTEAF
TRBD1 | 13 | TRBJ2-2 | TRBV19 | ASKGTGDFTGELF
- | 14 | TRBJ1-3 | TRBV6-2/TRBV6-3 | ASSPGPQAYGNTIY
- | 12 | TRBJ1-5 | TRBV7-6 | ASSWGPRNQPQH
- | 15 | TRBJ2-2 | TRBV7-2 | ASSFRGTAANTGELF
- | 13 | TRBJ1-5 | TRBV10-3 | AISDGPNSNQPQH
TRBD1 | 13 | TRBJ1-2 | TRBV12-3/TRBV12-4 | ASSPRTGLFYGYT
TRBD1 | 14 | TRBJ1-1 | TRBV7-3 | ASSSRAGQGNTEAF
- | 13 | TRBJ1-2 | TRBV7-2 | ASSLAPGMNYGYT